This T cell receptor (beta chain) was recorded in a study of cytomegalovirus exposure and HLA in healthy donors. Findings and limits, study-wide: Cytomegalovirus association was listed for around 170 TCR beta chains. Immune exposure information comprised only CMV serostatus. It was taken for granted in presence/absence analyses that sequencing depth across donors was roughly uniform. As a later analysis showed, a missense DCLRE1C variant was linked to trimming of TCR beta V- and J-genes.

Primers included in the PCR were 60 Vbeta and 13 Jbeta primers. The method was immunoSEQ multiplex PCR; TCRdb's version includes in-frame clones alone and lacks a portion of them. Its listing shows 55,000 to 85,000 clones. V was shortened by 3 bases and J by 5 bases, with 11 bases between the two germline ends. This CDR3 spans 14 amino acids. Germline V gives CDR1 KGHSH, CDR2 LQKENI. About this clone: Its antigen is currently unknown.

The V gene is TRBV18, the J gene TRBJ1-5; D perhaps matches TRBD1 (5 bases). Sequenced sample: PBMCs. The receptor comes from a female donor in good health and CMV-seropositive. The CDR3 here is CASSPSGRDQPQHF. CDR3 bases: TGTGCCAGCTCACCTTCCGGCAGGGATCAGCCCCAGCATTTT.